This TCR beta chain was documented in a study of T cell responses to AZD1222 COVID-19 vaccine. Overall study results and limits: At study baseline, merely a handful of AZD1222 recipients were seropositive. White British ancestry dominated among donors, who included more females, and clonal diversity was possibly underestimated. Along spike, vaccine-associated CD4 TCRs were found throughout, with dominance at 160-218 and 743-854. Two AZD1222 administrations were followed by greater Spike-specific TCR breadth and depth.

This clone has just a few counts. Its antigen is undetermined. Sequencing was performed with immunoSEQ multiplex PCR; in TCRdb, only in-frame clones are kept and a portion is missing. The sample has around 150,000 clones, 90% seen once; the top ten hold under 4%. V lost 4 bases, J lost 9 bases, and 15 bases stayed unmatched. Germline lookup yields CDR1 SGHAT and CDR2 FQNNGV. The CDR3 totals 16 residues. The material sequenced was peripheral blood, taken 28 days after the second AZD1222 dose. V and J are TRBV11-2 and TRBJ2-1; 7 bases are a match to TRBD2. This clonotype was obtained from an adult who received the AZD1222 COVID-19 vaccine. CDR3 nucleotide sequence: TGTGCCAGCAGCTCCCGACTGGGGGAGGGCCCGTTTGAGCAGTTCTTC. Translated, it gives CASSSRLGEGPFEQFF. The full variable domain, rest sourced from reference TRBV11-2 and TRBJ2-1, is EAGVAQSPRYKIIEKRQSVAFWCNPISGHATLYWYQQILGQGPKLLIQFQNNGVVDDSQLPKDRFSAERLKGVDSTLKIQPAKLEDSAVYLCASSSRLGEGPFEQFFGPGTRLTVL.